Given below is one T cell receptor beta chain in context. Its specific antigen is unknown. Base quality data are lacking; no much larger clone is found one base away. Sequences SNHLY (CDR1) and FYNNEI (CDR2) are obtained from the germline V gene. The CDR3 holds 15 amino acids from the cysteine to the phenylalanine. Only the CDR3 portion is preserved as DNA: 45 bases, with reading frame beginning at the first base. V drops 7 bases and J drops 0 bases, leaving 12 bases in between. These data belong to a study of shared clonotypes between healthy human individuals (dated by TCRdb to 2018 to 2021). Regarding the study in general: Three men and a couple of women, aged 18 to 49 years, made up the cohort. For each donor, three plates each were used for CD4 naive and CD4 memory, two plates were used for CD8 naive, and one plate was used for CD8 memory. Between about 0.85 and 8.9 billion PBMCs per donor were obtained by leukapheresis. To increase sequencing depth and limit assay-specific biases, different laboratories used diverse techniques to prepare libraries and sequence TCR repertoires. To estimate repertoire size and how much clonotype sharing occurs between individuals, the study deeply sequenced the blood TCR repertoires of about five healthy adults. General study outcomes and caveats: Higher generation probabilities were observed for clonotypes shared by all four sorted-subset donors than for non-shared clonotypes. Based on pairwise subsampling, the degree of clonotype sharing among donors was expected to be affected by sequencing depth. Sampling was limited to blood, and TCR repertoires in tissue likely differ from TCR repertoires in blood. When several donors were compared, the shared fraction of clonotypes was roughly 4.8% for naive CD4, approximately 3.3% for naive CD8, 2.3% for memory CD4, and 0.3% to 0.5% for memory CD8. Even with the large sequencing depth, rarefaction of the sorted-subset datasets indicated that sequencing was incomplete. Estimated clonotype richness was generally larger for naive than for memory subsets. The small number of donors limited the genetic and exposure-history diversity represented.

Using the deep immunoSEQ assay, TCR CDR3 regions were amplified from genomic DNA by multiplex PCR. Genomic DNA extracted from each cell subset was distributed evenly over all wells of several immunoSEQ 96-well plates, and each plate served as one replicate. Each replicate PCR for sorted subsets received roughly 0.2 ug genomic DNA, equal to tens of thousands of T cell genomes. Purified libraries were measured with a Qubit 3.0 fluorometer, size-checked on a Bioanalyzer 2100, and measured again with the KAPA Library Quantification kit. Every immunoSEQ 96-well plate was sequenced on a dedicated single-read 150-cycle Illumina NextSeq 550 flow cell. The study's processing was this. Because the immunoSEQ output included only junctional sequences and no quality scores, the filtering could not be the same as the filtering used for full-length reads. To assign V/J genes and CDR3, sequences were annotated against IMGT germline references using PyIR, a Python wrapper for IgBLAST v1.9. Reads were removed for weak V/J assignments (E-value above 1e-6), missing CDR3, stop codons, out-of-frame junctions, or ambiguous translated residues. V3J clonotypes were defined as sequences sharing an identical inferred V gene, J gene, and CDR3 amino acid sequence. The percentage overlap between two repertoires was calculated by dividing the number of shared unique clonotypes by the size of the smaller repertoire. Three approaches were used to assess repertoire richness: RTK rarefaction, the Chao1 estimator, and Recon v2.1 estimates of unobserved clonotypes. Generation probabilities for all TCRbeta clonotypes obtained by the gDNA method from a handful of donors were computed using OLGA. Sourced from immuneACCESS, this table was stored by TCRdb with only in-frame sequences that have V and J called. A share of the clones is absent; for the studies checked, an unresolved V gene accounts for under half, and the remainder has no known explanation. V, J and clone size are taken as reported in that table, and D and trimming were inferred from the DNA itself. The sample yields approximately 700,000 clones; about three quarters were counted once. Of the sample, around 2% is held by the ten largest clones.

The donors were healthy, HIV-negative adults with no recently reported acute infections or vaccinations. Every donor was a Caucasian adult living in Nashville, Tennessee, USA. CD4+ T cells were enriched by magnetic negative selection; naive cells were then positively selected on CD45RA, and the negative fraction formed the memory subset. After blood collection by leukapheresis, PBMCs were isolated using Ficoll-Histopaque density gradient centrifugation and then cryopreserved in the vapor phase of liquid nitrogen. Analytical flow cytometry was used to check the purity and quantity of each magnetically sorted T cell population. Each sorted fraction had its genomic DNA isolated and then quantified by UV absorbance on a Nanodrop 2000c.

The clonotype originates from a woman under 40 in good health. Recombination connected TRBV2 to TRBJ1-4; no D segment can be confidently identified. The sequenced material came from memory CD4+ T cells sorted from blood. The cell subset or site label for this specimen denotes: CD45RA-negative fraction. This receptor has the CDR3 CASNILGATNEKLFF. In nucleotide form, the sequence is TGTGCCAGCAATATCCTAGGTGCAACTAATGAAAAACTGTTTTTT. Supplemented by the reference TRBV2 and TRBJ1-4 proteins around the CDR3, the complete variable domain is EPEVTQTPSHQVTQMGQEVILRCVPISNHLYFYWYRQILGQKVEFLVSFYNNEISEKSEIFDDQFSVERPDGSNFTLKIRSTKLEDSAMYFCASNILGATNEKLFFGSGTQLSVL.